The rows below give T cell receptor beta chains drawn from one sample of a study of blood T cell repertoires in COVID-19. Clones were sequenced by immunoSEQ multiplex PCR, and TCRdb holds only the in-frame ones, with some missing. There are 200,000 to 300,000 clones in the sample; about nine tenths occur only once, and roughly 1.2% lies in the top ten. The sample consisted of PBMCs or T cells enriched from blood (not recorded which). These receptors were collected from a woman in her forties with acute COVID-19. The CDR3 runs from the conserved cysteine through the conserved F or W. The D gene is left open where the match is weak. Size is omitted from some rows. Given values are once, few, many or a class for expanded clones.

J gene	D gene	clone size	V gene	CDR3 protein	CDR3 DNA
TRBJ1-2	.	.	TRBV19	CASISDWAANYGYTF	TGTGCCAGTATCTCGGATTGGGCAGCCAACTATGGCTACACCTTC
TRBJ1-1	.	.	TRBV24-1	CATSEGGNTEAFF	TGTGCCACCAGTGAGGGGGGTAACACTGAAGCTTTCTTT
TRBJ1-1	.	.	TRBV3-1/TRBV3-2	CASSQESRGTEAFF	TGTGCCAGCAGCCAAGAGTCCCGGGGGACTGAAGCTTTCTTT
TRBJ2-2	.	few	TRBV6-5	CASSYSQYTGELFF	TGTGCCAGCAGTTACTCGCAGTACACCGGGGAGCTGTTTTTT
TRBJ2-4	TRBD1	.	TRBV7-9	CASSARTGADIQYF	TGTGCCAGCAGCGCCCGGACAGGGGCGGACATTCAGTACTTC
TRBJ1-3	TRBD1	.	TRBV19	CASSWDRVGNTIYF	TGTGCCAGTAGTTGGGACAGGGTTGGAAACACCATATATTTT
TRBJ2-5	TRBD2	once	TRBV9	CASSVAPSSGETQYF	TGTGCCAGCAGCGTAGCTCCTTCTAGCGGAGAGACCCAGTACTTC
TRBJ1-3	.	.	TRBV13	CASSLSQGSSISGNTIYF	TGTGCCAGCAGCTTAAGTCAGGGCAGTAGCATCTCTGGAAACACCATATATTTT
TRBJ2-2	TRBD2	.	TRBV5-1	CASRTTGTSSLLGELFF	TGCGCCAGCAGAACTACCGGGACTAGCTCCCTCTTGGGGGAGCTGTTTTTT
TRBJ1-2	TRBD1	.	TRBV19	CASSIATGNYGYTF	TGTGCCAGTAGTATTGCGACAGGGAACTATGGCTACACCTTC
TRBJ1-2	TRBD1	.	TRBV7-9	CASSQRTGDGYTF	TGTGCCAGCAGCCAAAGGACAGGGGATGGCTACACCTTC
TRBJ1-2	.	.	TRBV10-3	CAISDFGPARYGYTF	TGTGCCATCAGCGATTTTGGGCCCGCCCGCTATGGCTACACCTTC
TRBJ2-6	TRBD2	.	TRBV3-1/TRBV3-2	CASSQLAGVAGANVLTF	TGTGCCAGCAGCCAACTAGCGGGAGTGGCTGGGGCCAACGTCCTGACTTTC
TRBJ2-1	TRBD2	.	TRBV18	CASSLDRGLAGFNEQFF	TGTGCCAGCTCACTTGATCGGGGACTAGCGGGATTCAATGAGCAGTTCTTC
TRBJ2-1	TRBD2	.	TRBV5-1	CASSLDASGSYNEQFF	TGCGCCAGCAGCTTGGATGCTAGCGGGAGTTACAATGAGCAGTTCTTC
TRBJ2-3	.	.	TRBV11-3	CASSLSTNTQYF	TGTGCCAGCAGCTTAAGTACAAATACGCAGTATTTT
TRBJ1-1	.	.	TRBV6-1	CASSEHQGGNTEAFF	TGTGCCAGCAGTGAACATCAGGGAGGGAACACTGAAGCTTTCTTT
TRBJ1-1	.	.	TRBV27	CASPRGQIGTEAFF	TGTGCCAGCCCTCGGGGTCAGATTGGGACTGAAGCTTTCTTT
TRBJ1-5	.	.	TRBV7-9	CASSSTKTGPQRGPQHF	TGTGCCAGCAGCTCGACCAAGACAGGACCCCAAAGGGGGCCCCAGCATTTT
TRBJ2-3	.	.	TRBV9	CASSAAGNTQYF	TGTGCCAGCTCGGCAGCAGGGAATACGCAGTATTTT
TRBJ2-5	.	.	TRBV2	CASSEALTGEETQYF	TGTGCCAGCAGTGAAGCGCTGACAGGAGAAGAGACCCAGTACTTC
TRBJ2-7	.	.	TRBV12-3/TRBV12-4	CASSSRKAGQYF	TGTGCCAGCTCCTCCCGTAAAGCAGGGCAGTACTTC
TRBJ1-5	.	.	TRBV27	CASSFGFGDQPQHF	TGTGCCAGCAGTTTCGGGTTCGGGGATCAGCCCCAGCATTTT
TRBJ1-1	.	.	TRBV12-3/TRBV12-4	CASSFQTPPEAFF	TGTGCCAGCAGTTTCCAAACTCCGCCTGAAGCTTTCTTT
TRBJ2-1	TRBD1	.	TRBV10-3	CAISVETGGYNEQFF	TGTGCCATCAGTGTAGAGACAGGGGGCTACAATGAGCAGTTCTTC
TRBJ2-5	.	.	TRBV9	CASSQRLDSSQETQYF	TGTGCCAGCAGCCAAAGACTAGACTCCTCCCAAGAGACCCAGTACTTC
TRBJ2-1	TRBD1	.	TRBV2	CASSEVLTGGVKFF	TGTGCCAGCAGTGAAGTCTTAACAGGGGGCGTTAAGTTCTTC
TRBJ2-1	.	.	TRBV19	CASSGSSEKQFF	TGTGCCAGTAGTGGATCTAGCGAGAAGCAGTTCTTC
TRBJ1-1	.	.	TRBV19	CASSIQVMNTEAFF	TGTGCCAGTAGTATTCAGGTTATGAACACTGAAGCTTTCTTT
TRBJ2-1	TRBD2	.	TRBV28	CASRGREGLNEQFF	TGTGCCAGCAGAGGGCGGGAGGGCCTGAATGAGCAGTTCTTC
TRBJ2-1	.	.	TRBV24-1	CATSDLSGDNEQFF	TGTGCCACCAGTGATTTGTCGGGGGACAATGAGCAGTTCTTC
TRBJ2-1	.	.	TRBV13	CASSLRGSSYNEQFF	TGTGCCAGCAGCTTACGTGGGAGCTCCTACAATGAGCAGTTCTTC
TRBJ2-2	.	.	TRBV5-1	CASSPGDFLGELFF	TGCGCCAGCAGCCCCGGGGACTTCCTCGGGGAGCTGTTTTTT
TRBJ2-1	.	.	TRBV6-6	CASSPPGSLRHEQFF	TGTGCCAGCAGTCCGCCGGGATCCTTGAGGCATGAGCAGTTCTTC
TRBJ1-5	.	once	TRBV10-1	CASYTRNFQPQHF	TGCGCCAGCTATACTAGGAATTTCCAGCCCCAGCATTTT
TRBJ2-5	TRBD2	once	TRBV20-1	CSASPEREGRETQYF	TGCAGTGCTAGTCCCGAGCGGGAGGGCCGGGAGACCCAGTACTTC
TRBJ1-6	.	.	TRBV19	CASSLQGGDSPLHF	TGTGCCAGTAGTCTTCAGGGTGGCGATTCACCCCTCCACTTT
TRBJ1-3	TRBD1	few	TRBV9	CASSVGRGPGNTIYF	TGTGCCAGCAGCGTAGGCAGGGGGCCTGGAAACACCATATATTTT
TRBJ1-5	.	.	TRBV3-1/TRBV3-2	CASSQDAGGNQPQHF	TGTGCCAGCAGCCAAGATGCAGGGGGCAATCAGCCCCAGCATTTT
TRBJ1-4	TRBD1	few	TRBV19	CASSSQVVAGGYEKLFF	TGTGCCAGTAGTTCCCAAGTCGTGGCAGGGGGTTATGAAAAACTGTTTTTT
TRBJ2-2	.	once	TRBV19	CASSIGTAYTGELFF	TGTGCCAGTAGTATAGGGACAGCCTACACCGGGGAGCTGTTTTTT
TRBJ1-2	TRBD1	.	TRBV10-3	CAIGTGDYGYTF	TGTGCCATTGGGACAGGGGACTATGGCTACACCTTC
TRBJ2-5	TRBD2	once	TRBV10-3	CATQPGLAGETQYF	TGTGCCACGCAGCCGGGACTAGCGGGAGAGACCCAGTACTTC
TRBJ2-3	TRBD1	.	TRBV15	CATSSHVGQGQDTQYF	TGTGCCACCAGCAGCCATGTGGGACAGGGGCAAGATACGCAGTATTTT
TRBJ2-7	TRBD2	.	TRBV28	CASSFLLAGVHEQYF	TGTGCCAGCAGTTTCCTACTAGCGGGAGTCCACGAGCAGTACTTC
TRBJ2-7	TRBD2	.	TRBV3-1/TRBV3-2	CASSQSASGSSREQYF	TGTGCCAGCAGCCAATCGGCTAGCGGGAGTTCGAGAGAGCAGTACTTC